A selection of T cell receptor beta chains follows, all from one sample in a study of T cells in Graves' hyperthyroidism and ophthalmopathy. TCRdb processed the multiplex PCR reads anew with MiXCR; each CDR3 protein has one entry. The sample shows around 580,000 distinct CDR3 sequences, approximately 15% of them seen only once. The sample comprised blood. These receptors were obtained from a woman aged 18-29 years with Graves' hyperthyroidism. Both conserved end residues are part of each CDR3. The D gene is left open where the match is weak. Not every row has a clone size; where given, it reads once, few, many or a size class.

CDR3nt: TGTGCCAGCAGTTTATTTCTTCCGGGACTAGCGGGCTCATACGAGCAGTACTTC; CDR3aa: CASSLFLPGLAGSYEQYF; j_gene: TRBJ2-7; v_gene: TRBV6-1; len: 18; d_gene: TRBD2; abundance: few
CDR3nt: TGTGCCAGTAGTATCGATGTAGCCCCTCTGCCCCAGTACTTC; CDR3aa: CASSIDVAPLPQYF; j_gene: TRBJ2-5; v_gene: TRBV19; len: 14; d_gene: -; abundance: -
CDR3nt: TGTGCCAGTAGTACCTCGCGCCGACAGGTGAACAATGAGCAGTTCTTC; CDR3aa: CASSTSRRQVNNEQFF; j_gene: TRBJ2-1; v_gene: TRBV19; len: 16; d_gene: -; abundance: -
CDR3nt: TGTGCCAGCAGCTCGCAGTATTTT; CDR3aa: CASSSQYF; j_gene: TRBJ2-3; v_gene: TRBV7-9; len: 8; d_gene: -; abundance: many
CDR3nt: TGTGCCACCAGCAGAACCAAAGGGGTGAGATACAATGAGCAGTTCTTC; CDR3aa: CATSRTKGVRYNEQFF; j_gene: TRBJ2-1; v_gene: TRBV15; len: 16; d_gene: -; abundance: many
CDR3nt: TGCAGCGTTACGGGGGGCGCGGGGGCGAACACCGGGGAGCTGTTTTTT; CDR3aa: CSVTGGAGANTGELFF; j_gene: TRBJ2-2; v_gene: TRBV29-1; len: 16; d_gene: -; abundance: many
CDR3nt: TGTGCCAGCAGCGTAGACCCAGGGCCGAATTCACCCCTCCACTTT; CDR3aa: CASSVDPGPNSPLHF; j_gene: TRBJ1-6; v_gene: TRBV9; len: 15; d_gene: -; abundance: -
CDR3nt: TGTGCCAGCAGTAGGGGCGTACGGGGGGGCCGGAATGCCGATGAGCAGTTCTTC; CDR3aa: CASSRGVRGGRNADEQFF; j_gene: TRBJ2-1; v_gene: TRBV6-1; len: 18; d_gene: TRBD2; abundance: many
CDR3nt: TGCGCCGGCAGCCTCGAAATTCTGACAGGGGGCCTGAACGAGCAGTACTTC; CDR3aa: CAGSLEILTGGLNEQYF; j_gene: TRBJ2-7; v_gene: TRBV4-3; len: 17; d_gene: TRBD1; abundance: -
CDR3nt: TGCAGCGTTGAAGATCAGGCGCGGACCCCCACAGATACGCAGTATTTT; CDR3aa: CSVEDQARTPTDTQYF; j_gene: TRBJ2-3; v_gene: TRBV29-1; len: 16; d_gene: -; abundance: -
CDR3nt: TGTGCCAGCAGCTTAGTGGTAGGGGCGGGCAATCAGCCCCAGCATTTT; CDR3aa: CASSLVVGAGNQPQHF; j_gene: TRBJ1-5; v_gene: TRBV7-2; len: 16; d_gene: -; abundance: few
CDR3nt: TGTGCCACCAGTGATCCCGGGAGGGGCACTGAAGCTTTCTTT; CDR3aa: CATSDPGRGTEAFF; j_gene: TRBJ1-1; v_gene: TRBV24-1; len: 14; d_gene: -; abundance: many
CDR3nt: TGTGCCAGCAGCGCCCACAGGGCAAGGGACTATGGCTACACCTTC; CDR3aa: CASSAHRARDYGYTF; j_gene: TRBJ1-2; v_gene: TRBV7-9; len: 15; d_gene: -; abundance: few
CDR3nt: TGTGCCAGCAGTGTAAGCAGGGCGAGGGAGACCCAGTACTTC; CDR3aa: CASSVSRARETQYF; j_gene: TRBJ2-5; v_gene: TRBV27; len: 14; d_gene: -; abundance: -
CDR3nt: TGTGCCACCAGTGAGGGGGACAGGGGGATCGGGGCTTTCTTT; CDR3aa: CATSEGDRGIGAFF; j_gene: TRBJ1-1; v_gene: TRBV24-1; len: 14; d_gene: TRBD1; abundance: -
CDR3nt: TGTGCCAGCAGCCCGAACCCGCTGGACTTACGCCTAGAGACCCAGTACTTC; CDR3aa: CASSPNPLDLRLETQYF; j_gene: TRBJ2-5; v_gene: TRBV7-2; len: 17; d_gene: -; abundance: many
CDR3nt: TGTGCCAGCAGATTTATGGACACAATGGGAGAGCAGTACTTC; CDR3aa: CASRFMDTMGEQYF; j_gene: TRBJ2-7; v_gene: TRBV27; len: 14; d_gene: -; abundance: few
CDR3nt: TGTGCCATCAGTGACGGGACAGCTACAGATACGCAGTATTTT; CDR3aa: CAISDGTATDTQYF; j_gene: TRBJ2-3; v_gene: TRBV10-3; len: 14; d_gene: TRBD1; abundance: few
CDR3nt: TGCGCCAGCAGCCGATCGGGACTGGACTACAATGAGCAGTTCTTC; CDR3aa: CASSRSGLDYNEQFF; j_gene: TRBJ2-1; v_gene: TRBV4-3; len: 15; d_gene: -; abundance: few
CDR3nt: TGTGCCAGCAGCTTATTCTCACAAGAGACCCAGTACTTC; CDR3aa: CASSLFSQETQYF; j_gene: TRBJ2-5; v_gene: TRBV11-2; len: 13; d_gene: -; abundance: many
CDR3nt: TGCGCCAGCAGCCAAGATTGGACAGGGCTAAACTATGGCTACACCTTC; CDR3aa: CASSQDWTGLNYGYTF; j_gene: TRBJ1-2; v_gene: TRBV4-3; len: 16; d_gene: TRBD1; abundance: few
CDR3nt: TGTGCCAGCTCACCACTTACAGGGGCGACGGCTTTCTTT; CDR3aa: CASSPLTGATAFF; j_gene: TRBJ1-1; v_gene: TRBV18; len: 13; d_gene: TRBD1; abundance: many